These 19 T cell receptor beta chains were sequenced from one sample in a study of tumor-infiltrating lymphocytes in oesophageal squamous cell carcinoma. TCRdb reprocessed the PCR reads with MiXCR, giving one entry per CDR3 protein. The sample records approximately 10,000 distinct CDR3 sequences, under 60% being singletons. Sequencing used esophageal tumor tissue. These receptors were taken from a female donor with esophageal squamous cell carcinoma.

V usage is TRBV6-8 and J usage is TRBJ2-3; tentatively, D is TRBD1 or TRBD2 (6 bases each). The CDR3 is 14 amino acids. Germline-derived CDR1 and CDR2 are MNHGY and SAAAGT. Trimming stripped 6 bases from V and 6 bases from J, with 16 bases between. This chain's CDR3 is CASRFGGAGDTQYF. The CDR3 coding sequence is TGTGCCAGCAGGTTCGGGGGCGCAGGGGATACGCAGTATTTT.

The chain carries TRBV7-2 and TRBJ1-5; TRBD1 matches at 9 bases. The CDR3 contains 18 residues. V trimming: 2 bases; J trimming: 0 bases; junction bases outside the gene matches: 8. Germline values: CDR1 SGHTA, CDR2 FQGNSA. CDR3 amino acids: CASSLFRGTGNSNQPQHF. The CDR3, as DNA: TGTGCCAGCAGCTTATTTCGGGGGACAGGGAATAGCAATCAGCCCCAGCATTTT.

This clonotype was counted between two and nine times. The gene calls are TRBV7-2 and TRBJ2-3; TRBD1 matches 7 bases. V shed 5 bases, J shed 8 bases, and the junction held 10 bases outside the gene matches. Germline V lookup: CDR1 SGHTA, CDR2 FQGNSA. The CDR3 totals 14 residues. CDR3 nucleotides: TGTGCCAGCAGCGGGAAGGGGGCAATATTTACGCAGTATTTT. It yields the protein CASSGKGAIFTQYF.

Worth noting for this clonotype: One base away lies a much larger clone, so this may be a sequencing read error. The CDR3 DNA follows: TGTGCCAGCTCACCACAGAGGGGGGGTTACAATGAGCAGTACTTC. This gives the protein CASSPQRGGYNEQYF. This sequence joins TRBV18 and TRBJ2-5, with D possibly TRBD2 on 7 matching bases. The V and J ends lost 1 base and 11 bases respectively, with 20 bases between them. Per germline, CDR1 KGHSH and CDR2 LQKENI. The CDR3 loop spans 15 amino acids.

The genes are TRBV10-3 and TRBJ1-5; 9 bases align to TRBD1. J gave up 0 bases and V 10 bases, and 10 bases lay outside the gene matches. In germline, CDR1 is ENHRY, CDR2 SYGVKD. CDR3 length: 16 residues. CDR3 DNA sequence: TGTGCCACTACAGGGGGCAGGTTTAATAGCAATCAGCCCCAGCATTTT. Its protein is CATTGGRFNSNQPQHF.

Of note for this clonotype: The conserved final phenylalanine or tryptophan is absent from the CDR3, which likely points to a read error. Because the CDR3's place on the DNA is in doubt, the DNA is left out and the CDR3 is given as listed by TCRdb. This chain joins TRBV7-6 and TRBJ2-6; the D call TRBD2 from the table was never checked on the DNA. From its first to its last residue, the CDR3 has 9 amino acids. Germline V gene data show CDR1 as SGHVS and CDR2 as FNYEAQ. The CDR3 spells CASSRRTSG.

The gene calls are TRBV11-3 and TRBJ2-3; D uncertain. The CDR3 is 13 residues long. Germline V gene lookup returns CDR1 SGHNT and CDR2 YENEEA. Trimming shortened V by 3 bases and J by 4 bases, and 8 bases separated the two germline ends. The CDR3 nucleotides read TGTGCCAGCAGCTTCTCCCCCCCAGATACGCAGTATTTT. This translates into CASSFSPPDTQYF. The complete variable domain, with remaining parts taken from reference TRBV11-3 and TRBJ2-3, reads EAGVVQSPRYKIIEKKQPVAFWCNPISGHNTLYWYLQNLGQGPELLIRYENEEAVDDSQLPKDRFSAERLKGVDSTLKIQPAELGDSAVYLCASSFSPPDTQYFGPGTRLTVL.

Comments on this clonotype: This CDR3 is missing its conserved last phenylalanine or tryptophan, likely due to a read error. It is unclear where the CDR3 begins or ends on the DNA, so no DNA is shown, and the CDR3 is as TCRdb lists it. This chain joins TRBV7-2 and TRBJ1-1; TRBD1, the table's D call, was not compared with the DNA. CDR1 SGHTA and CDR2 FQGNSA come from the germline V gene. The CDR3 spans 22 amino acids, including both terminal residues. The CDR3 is CASSLRALGGANSGSYEQYFGP.

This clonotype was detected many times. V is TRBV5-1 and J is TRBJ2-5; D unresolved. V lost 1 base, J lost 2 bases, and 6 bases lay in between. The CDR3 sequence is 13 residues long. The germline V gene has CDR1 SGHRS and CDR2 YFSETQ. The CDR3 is CASSLTRQETQYF. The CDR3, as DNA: TGCGCCAGCAGCTTGACTCGTCAAGAGACCCAGTACTTC.

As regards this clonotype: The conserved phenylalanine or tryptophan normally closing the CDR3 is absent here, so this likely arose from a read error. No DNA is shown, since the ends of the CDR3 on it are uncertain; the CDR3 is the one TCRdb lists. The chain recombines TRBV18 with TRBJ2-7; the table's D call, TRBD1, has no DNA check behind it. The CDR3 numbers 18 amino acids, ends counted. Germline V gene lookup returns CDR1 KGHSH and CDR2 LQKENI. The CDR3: CASSSDFLGANYGYTFGS.

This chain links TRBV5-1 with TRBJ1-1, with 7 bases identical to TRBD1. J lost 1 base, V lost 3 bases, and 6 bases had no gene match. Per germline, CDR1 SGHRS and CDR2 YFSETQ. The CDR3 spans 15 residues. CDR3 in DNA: TGCGCCAGCAGCTATGGGACAGCAGAGAACACTGAAGCTTTCTTT. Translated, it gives CASSYGTAENTEAFF.

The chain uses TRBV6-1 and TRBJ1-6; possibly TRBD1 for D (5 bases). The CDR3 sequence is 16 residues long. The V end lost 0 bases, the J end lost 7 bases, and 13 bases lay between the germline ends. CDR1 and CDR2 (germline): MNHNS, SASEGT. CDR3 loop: CASSEAPGGWNSPLHF. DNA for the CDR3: TGTGCCAGCAGTGAAGCCCCCGGGGGTTGGAATTCACCCCTCCACTTT.

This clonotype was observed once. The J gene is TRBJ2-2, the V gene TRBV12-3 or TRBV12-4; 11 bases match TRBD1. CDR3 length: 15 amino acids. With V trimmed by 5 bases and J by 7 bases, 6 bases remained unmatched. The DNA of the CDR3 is TGTGCCAGCAGTCCGGGACAGGGGGTAGGCGGGGAGCTGTTTTTT. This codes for CASSPGQGVGGELFF.

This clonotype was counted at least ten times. CDR3 nucleotide sequence: TGCGCCAGCAGCTCCACAGGGGGTAACACTGAAGCTTTCTTT. Translated, it gives CASSSTGGNTEAFF. The chain couples TRBV5-1 to TRBJ1-1, with 8 bases fitting TRBD1. The germline V gene has CDR1 SGHRS and CDR2 YFSETQ. The CDR3 consists of 14 residues. V shed 3 bases and J 2 bases; nucleotides not matched to a gene: 3. Full variable domain (remainder filled in from reference TRBV5-1 and TRBJ1-1): KAGVTQTPRYLIKTRGQQVTLSCSPISGHRSVSWYQQTPGQGLQFLFEYFSETQRNKGNFPGRFSGRQFSNSRSEMNVSTLELGDSALYLCASSSTGGNTEAFFGQGTRLTVV.

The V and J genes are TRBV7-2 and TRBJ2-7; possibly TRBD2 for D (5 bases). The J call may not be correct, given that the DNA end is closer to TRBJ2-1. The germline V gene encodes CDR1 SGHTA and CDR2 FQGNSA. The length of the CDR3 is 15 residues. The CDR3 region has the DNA TGTGCCAGCAGCTTAGTGGGCGGGTCCTTTAATGAGCAGTTCTTC. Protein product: CASSLVGGSFNEQFF.

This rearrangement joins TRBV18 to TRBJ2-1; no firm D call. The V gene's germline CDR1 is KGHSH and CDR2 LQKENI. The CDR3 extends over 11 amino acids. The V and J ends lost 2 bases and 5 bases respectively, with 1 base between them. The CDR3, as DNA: TGTGCCAGCTCACCAGACAATGAGCAGTTCTTC. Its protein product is CASSPDNEQFF.

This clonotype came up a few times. CDR3 residues: CASSGQVNQPQHF. The CDR3 DNA sequence: TGTGCCAGCAGCGGACAGGTCAATCAGCCCCAGCATTTT. The rearrangement uses TRBV2 and TRBJ1-5, with 7 bases identical to TRBD1. Germline CDR1 SNHLY, CDR2 FYNNEI. The CDR3 has 13 amino acids. The V gene end was trimmed by 6 bases and the J gene end by 3 bases; junction bases not matched to a gene: 2.

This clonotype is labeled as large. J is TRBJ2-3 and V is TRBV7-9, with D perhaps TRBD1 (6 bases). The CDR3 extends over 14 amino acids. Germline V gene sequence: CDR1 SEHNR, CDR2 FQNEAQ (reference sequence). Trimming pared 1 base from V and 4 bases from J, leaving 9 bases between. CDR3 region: CASSLETGSDTQYF. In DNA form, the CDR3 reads TGTGCCAGCAGCTTAGAGACAGGTTCAGATACGCAGTATTTT.

CDR3 nucleotides: TGTGCCAGCAGCTTAGCGACGTCGCAGACTAGCAATCAGCCCCAGCATTTT. This gives the protein CASSLATSQTSNQPQHF. The chain employs TRBV7-8 and TRBJ1-5; no reliable D call. The CDR3 has 17 residues. The V end was cut by 0 bases, the J end by 0 bases, with 12 bases between. Germline CDR1 and CDR2: SGHVS and FQNEAQ.